This paragraph reports one T cell receptor beta chain. These data belong to a study of blood T cell repertoires in COVID-19. Study context: There were acute and convalescent COVID-19 samples, and they came from the United States, Italy and Spain. PBMCs, B-cell-depleted T cells, or T cells provided the cDNA or gDNA that made up the material.

Original processing notes: Amplification from reference gene primers served as the basis for estimated nucleated cell counts. TCRdb's copy holds only in-frame clones and misses some; the assay was immunoSEQ multiplex PCR. The DNA gave D and trimming, while V, J and clone size come from that table. This sample has hundreds of thousands of clones, with 65% to 85% found just once. Participants came from 24 US areas, aged about 18 to 89 years. This TCR was recovered from a woman aged 40 to 55 with acute COVID-19. Sequencing used PBMCs or T cells enriched from blood (not recorded which).

CDR3 in DNA: TGTGCCAGCAGCTTCGGACTGGAAAACATTCAGTACTTC. It codes for CASSFGLENIQYF. The chain links TRBV4-2 to TRBJ2-4, with D possibly being TRBD2 (5 bases). Germline CDR1 reads LGHNA; CDR2 reads YNFKEQ. V dropped 5 bases and J dropped 5 bases, with 10 bases sitting between them. The CDR3 contains 13 residues.